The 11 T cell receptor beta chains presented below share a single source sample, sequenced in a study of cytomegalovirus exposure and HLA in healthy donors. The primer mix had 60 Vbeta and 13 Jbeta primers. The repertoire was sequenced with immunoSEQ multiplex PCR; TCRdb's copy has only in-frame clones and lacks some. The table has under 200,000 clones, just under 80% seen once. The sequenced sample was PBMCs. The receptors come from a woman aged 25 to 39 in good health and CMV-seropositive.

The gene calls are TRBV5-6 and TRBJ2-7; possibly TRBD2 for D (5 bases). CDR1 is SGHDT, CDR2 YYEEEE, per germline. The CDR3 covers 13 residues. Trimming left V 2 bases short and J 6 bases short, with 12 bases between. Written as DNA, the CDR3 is TGTGCCAGCAGCTTCTCCCCTGAGGGCGAGCAGTACTTC. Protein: CASSFSPEGEQYF.

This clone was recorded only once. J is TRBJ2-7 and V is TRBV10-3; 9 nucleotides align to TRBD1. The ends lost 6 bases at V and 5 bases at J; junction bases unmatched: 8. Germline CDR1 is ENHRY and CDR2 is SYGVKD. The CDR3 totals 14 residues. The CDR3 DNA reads TGTGCCATCAGGTCGGGACAGGGAGTCAACGAGCAGTACTTC. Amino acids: CAIRSGQGVNEQYF.

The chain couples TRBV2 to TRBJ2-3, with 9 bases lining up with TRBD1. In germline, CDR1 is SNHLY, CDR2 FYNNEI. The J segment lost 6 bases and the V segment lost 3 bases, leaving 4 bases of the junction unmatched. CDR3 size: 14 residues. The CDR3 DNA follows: TGTGCCAGCAGTGAGTACAGGGGGCTTGATACGCAGTATTTT. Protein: CASSEYRGLDTQYF.

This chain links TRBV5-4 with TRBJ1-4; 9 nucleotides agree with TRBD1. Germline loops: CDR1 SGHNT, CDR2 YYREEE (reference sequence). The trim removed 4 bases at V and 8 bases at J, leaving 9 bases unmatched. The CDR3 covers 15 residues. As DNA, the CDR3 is TGTGCCAGCAGCCGCACAGGGGGCCGGATCGAAAAACTGTTTTTT. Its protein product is CASSRTGGRIEKLFF.

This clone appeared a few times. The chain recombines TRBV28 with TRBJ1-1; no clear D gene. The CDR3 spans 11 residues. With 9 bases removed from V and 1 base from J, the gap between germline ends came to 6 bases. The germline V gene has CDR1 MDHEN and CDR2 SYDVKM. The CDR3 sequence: CASHGNTEAFF. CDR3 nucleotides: TGTGCCAGTCACGGGAACACTGAAGCTTTCTTT. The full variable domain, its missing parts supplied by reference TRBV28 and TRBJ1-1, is DVKVTQSSRYLVKRTGEKVFLECVQDMDHENMFWYRQDPGLGLRLIYFSYDVKMKEKGDIPEGYSVSREKKERFSLILESASTNQTSMYLCASHGNTEAFFGQGTRLTVV.

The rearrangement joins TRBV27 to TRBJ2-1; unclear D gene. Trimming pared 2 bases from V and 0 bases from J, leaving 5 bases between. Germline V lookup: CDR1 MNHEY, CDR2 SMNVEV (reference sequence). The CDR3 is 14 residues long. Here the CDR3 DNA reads TGTGCCAGCAGTTTAACAAGCTCCTACAATGAGCAGTTCTTC. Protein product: CASSLTSSYNEQFF.

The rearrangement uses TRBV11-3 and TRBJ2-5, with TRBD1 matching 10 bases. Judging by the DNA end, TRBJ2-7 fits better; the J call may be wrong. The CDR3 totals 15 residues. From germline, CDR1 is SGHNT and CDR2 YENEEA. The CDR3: CASSLTGQGYHEQYF. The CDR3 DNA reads TGTGCCAGCAGCTTAACGGGACAGGGGTACCACGAGCAGTACTTC.

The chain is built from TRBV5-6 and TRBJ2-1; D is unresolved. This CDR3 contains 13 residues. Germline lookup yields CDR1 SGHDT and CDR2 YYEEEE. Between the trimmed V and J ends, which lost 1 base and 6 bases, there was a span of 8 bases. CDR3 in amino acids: CASSLRSFNEQFF. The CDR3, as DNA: TGTGCCAGCAGCTTGAGGAGTTTCAATGAGCAGTTCTTC. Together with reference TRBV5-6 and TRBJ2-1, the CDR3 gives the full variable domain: DAGVTQSPTHLIKTRGQQVTLRCSPKSGHDTVSWYQQALGQGPQFIFQYYEEEERQRGNFPDRFSGHQFPNYSSELNVNALLLGDSALYLCASSLRSFNEQFFGPGTRLTVL.

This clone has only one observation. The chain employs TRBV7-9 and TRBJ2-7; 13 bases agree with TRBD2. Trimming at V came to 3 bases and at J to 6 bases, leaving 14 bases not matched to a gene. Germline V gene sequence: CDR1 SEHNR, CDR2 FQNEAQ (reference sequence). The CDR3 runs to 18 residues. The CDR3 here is CASSFPRGTSGISGEQYF. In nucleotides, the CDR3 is TGTGCCAGCAGCTTCCCTCGGGGGACTAGCGGGATTTCTGGCGAGCAGTACTTC.

The CDR3 is CASRHGQARVGYTF. The DNA of the CDR3 is TGTGCCAGCAGACACGGACAGGCCCGTGTTGGCTACACCTTC. The chain employs TRBV27 and TRBJ1-2, with 7 bases identical to TRBD1. After removal of 6 bases from V and 7 bases from J, the junction contained 11 bases not matched to a gene. This CDR3 has 14 residues. Per germline, CDR1 MNHEY and CDR2 SMNVEV (reference sequence).

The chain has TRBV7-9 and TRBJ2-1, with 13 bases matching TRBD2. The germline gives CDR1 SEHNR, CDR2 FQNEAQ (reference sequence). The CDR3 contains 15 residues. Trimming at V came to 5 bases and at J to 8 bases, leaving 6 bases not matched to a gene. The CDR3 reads CASSQGLAGKYEQFF. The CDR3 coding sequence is TGTGCCAGCAGCCAGGGACTAGCGGGGAAGTATGAGCAGTTCTTC.